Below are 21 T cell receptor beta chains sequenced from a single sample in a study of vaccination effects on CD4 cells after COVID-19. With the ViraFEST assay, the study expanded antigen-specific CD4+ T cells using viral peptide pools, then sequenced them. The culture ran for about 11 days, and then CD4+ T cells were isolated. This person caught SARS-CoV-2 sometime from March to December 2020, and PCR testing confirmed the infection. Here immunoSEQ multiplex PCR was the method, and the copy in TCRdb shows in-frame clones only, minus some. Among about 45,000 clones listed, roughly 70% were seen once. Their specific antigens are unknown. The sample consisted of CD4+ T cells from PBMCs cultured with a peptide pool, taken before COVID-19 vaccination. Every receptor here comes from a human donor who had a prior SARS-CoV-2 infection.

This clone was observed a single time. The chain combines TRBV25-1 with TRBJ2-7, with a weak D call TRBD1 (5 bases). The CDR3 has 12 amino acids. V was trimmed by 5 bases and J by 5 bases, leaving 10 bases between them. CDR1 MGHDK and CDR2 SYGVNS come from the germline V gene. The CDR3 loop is CASSRNRNEQYF. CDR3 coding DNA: TGTGCCAGCAGTCGGAACAGGAACGAGCAGTACTTC.

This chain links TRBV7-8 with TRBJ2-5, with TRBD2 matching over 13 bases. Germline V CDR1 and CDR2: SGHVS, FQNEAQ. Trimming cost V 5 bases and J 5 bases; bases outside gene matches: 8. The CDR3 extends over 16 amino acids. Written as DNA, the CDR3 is TGTGCCAGCAGCCTAGAGCAGGGACTAGCGGGGGAGACCCAGTACTTC. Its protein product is CASSLEQGLAGETQYF.

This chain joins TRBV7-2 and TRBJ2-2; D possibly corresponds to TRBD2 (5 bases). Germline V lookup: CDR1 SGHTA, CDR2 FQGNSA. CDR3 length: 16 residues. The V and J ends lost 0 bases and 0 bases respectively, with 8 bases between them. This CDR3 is CASSLALATNTGELFF. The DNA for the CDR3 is TGTGCCAGCAGCTTAGCTCTAGCTACGAACACCGGGGAGCTGTTTTTT.

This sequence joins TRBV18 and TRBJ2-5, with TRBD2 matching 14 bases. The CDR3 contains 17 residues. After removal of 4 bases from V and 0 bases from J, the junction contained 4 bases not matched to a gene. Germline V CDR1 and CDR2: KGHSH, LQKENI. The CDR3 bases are TGTGCCAGCTCACAGGGACTAGCGGGGGCATACCAAGAGACCCAGTACTTC. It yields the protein CASSQGLAGAYQETQYF.

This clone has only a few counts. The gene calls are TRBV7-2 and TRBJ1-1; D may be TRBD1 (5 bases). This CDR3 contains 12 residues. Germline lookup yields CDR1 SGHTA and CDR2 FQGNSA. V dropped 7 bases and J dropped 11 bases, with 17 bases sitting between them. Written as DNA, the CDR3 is TGTGCCAGCACCTGGGGGGGAGGAGGCGCTTTCTTT. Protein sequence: CASTWGGGGAFF. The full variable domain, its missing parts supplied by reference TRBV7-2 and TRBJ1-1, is GAGVSQSPSNKVTEKGKDVELRCDPISGHTALYWYRQSLGQGLEFLIYFQGNSAPDKSGLPSDRFSAERTGGSVSTLTIQRTQQEDSAVYLCASTWGGGGAFFGQGTRLTVV.

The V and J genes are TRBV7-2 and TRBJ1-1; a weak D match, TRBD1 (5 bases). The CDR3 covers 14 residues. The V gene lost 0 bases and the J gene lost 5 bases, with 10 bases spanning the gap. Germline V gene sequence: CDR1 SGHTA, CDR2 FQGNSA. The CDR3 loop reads CASSLASGRTEAFF. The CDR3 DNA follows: TGTGCCAGCAGCTTAGCGTCAGGGAGGACTGAAGCTTTCTTT.

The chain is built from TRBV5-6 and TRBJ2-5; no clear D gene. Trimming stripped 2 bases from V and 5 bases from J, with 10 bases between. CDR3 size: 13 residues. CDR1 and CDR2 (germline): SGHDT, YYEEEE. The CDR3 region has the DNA TGTGCCAGCAGCTTTTTTGAGAGGGAGACCCAGTACTTC. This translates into CASSFFERETQYF.

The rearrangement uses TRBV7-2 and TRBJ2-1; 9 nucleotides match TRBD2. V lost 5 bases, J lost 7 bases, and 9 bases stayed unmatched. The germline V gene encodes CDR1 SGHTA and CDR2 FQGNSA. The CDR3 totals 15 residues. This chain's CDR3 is CASSPRGGAWNEQFF. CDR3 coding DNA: TGTGCCAGCAGCCCACGCGGGGGGGCCTGGAATGAGCAGTTCTTC. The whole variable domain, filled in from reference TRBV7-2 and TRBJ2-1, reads GAGVSQSPSNKVTEKGKDVELRCDPISGHTALYWYRQSLGQGLEFLIYFQGNSAPDKSGLPSDRFSAERTGGSVSTLTIQRTQQEDSAVYLCASSPRGGAWNEQFFGPGTRLTVL.

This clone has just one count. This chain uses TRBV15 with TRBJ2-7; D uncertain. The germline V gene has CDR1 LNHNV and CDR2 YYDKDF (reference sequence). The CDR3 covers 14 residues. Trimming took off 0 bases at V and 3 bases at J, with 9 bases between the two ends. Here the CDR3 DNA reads TGTGCCACCAGCAGAGATGTAAACGACTACGAGCAGTACTTC. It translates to CATSRDVNDYEQYF. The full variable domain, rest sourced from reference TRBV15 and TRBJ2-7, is DAMVIQNPRYQVTQFGKPVTLSCSQTLNHNVMYWYQQKSSQAPKLLFHYYDKDFNNEADTPDNFQSRRPNTSFCFLDIRSPGLGDTAMYLCATSRDVNDYEQYFGPGTRLTVT.

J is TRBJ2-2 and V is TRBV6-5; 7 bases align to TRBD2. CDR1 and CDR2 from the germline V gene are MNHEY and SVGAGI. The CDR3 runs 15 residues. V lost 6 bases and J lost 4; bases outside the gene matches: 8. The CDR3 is CASSHGGTATGELFF. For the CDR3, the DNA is TGTGCCAGCAGCCACGGGGGGACGGCCACCGGGGAGCTGTTTTTT.

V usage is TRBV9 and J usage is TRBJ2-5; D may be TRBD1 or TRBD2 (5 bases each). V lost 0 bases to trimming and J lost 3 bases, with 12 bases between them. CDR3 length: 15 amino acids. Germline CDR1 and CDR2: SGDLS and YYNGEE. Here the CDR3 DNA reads TGTGCCAGCAGCGTAGCTGGGACCCCGGAAGAGACCCAGTACTTC. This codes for CASSVAGTPEETQYF.

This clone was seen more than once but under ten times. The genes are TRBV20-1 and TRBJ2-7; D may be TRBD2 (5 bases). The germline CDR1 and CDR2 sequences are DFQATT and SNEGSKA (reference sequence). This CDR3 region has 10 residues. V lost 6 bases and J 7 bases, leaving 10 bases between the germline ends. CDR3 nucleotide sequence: TGCAGTGCCCGCGGGTGGGAGCAGTACTTC. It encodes CSARGWEQYF.

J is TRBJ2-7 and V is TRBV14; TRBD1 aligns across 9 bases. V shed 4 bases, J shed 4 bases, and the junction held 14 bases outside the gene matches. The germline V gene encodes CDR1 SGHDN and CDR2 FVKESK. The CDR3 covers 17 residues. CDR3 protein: CASSRVPTGGRPYEQYF. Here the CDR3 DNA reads TGTGCCAGCAGCCGGGTACCCACAGGGGGCCGACCTTACGAGCAGTACTTC.

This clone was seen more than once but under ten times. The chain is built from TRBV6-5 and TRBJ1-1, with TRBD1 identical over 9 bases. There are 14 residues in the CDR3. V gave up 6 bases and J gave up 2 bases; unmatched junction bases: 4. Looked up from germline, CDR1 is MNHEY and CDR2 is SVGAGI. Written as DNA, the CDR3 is TGTGCCAGCAGATGGACAGGGGCTAACACTGAAGCTTTCTTT. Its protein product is CASRWTGANTEAFF.

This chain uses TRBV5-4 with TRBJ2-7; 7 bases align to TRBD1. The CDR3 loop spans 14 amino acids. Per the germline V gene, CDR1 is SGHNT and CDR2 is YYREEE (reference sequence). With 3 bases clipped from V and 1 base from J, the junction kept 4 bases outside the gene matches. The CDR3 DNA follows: TGTGCCAGCAGCTCGGGACAGAGGTCCTACGAGCAGTACTTC. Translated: CASSSGQRSYEQYF.

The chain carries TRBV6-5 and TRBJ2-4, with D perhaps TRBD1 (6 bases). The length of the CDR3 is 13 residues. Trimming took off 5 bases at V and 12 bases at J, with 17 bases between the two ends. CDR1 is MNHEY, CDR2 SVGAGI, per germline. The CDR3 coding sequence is TGTGCCAGCAGTCTACTTCCACAGGGCTCTCAGTACTTC. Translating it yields CASSLLPQGSQYF.

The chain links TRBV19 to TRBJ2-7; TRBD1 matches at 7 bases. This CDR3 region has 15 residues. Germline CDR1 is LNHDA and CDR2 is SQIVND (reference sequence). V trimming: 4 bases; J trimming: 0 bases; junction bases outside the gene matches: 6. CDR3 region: CASSKTGDSSYEQYF. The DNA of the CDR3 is TGTGCCAGTAGTAAAACAGGGGATAGCTCCTACGAGCAGTACTTC.

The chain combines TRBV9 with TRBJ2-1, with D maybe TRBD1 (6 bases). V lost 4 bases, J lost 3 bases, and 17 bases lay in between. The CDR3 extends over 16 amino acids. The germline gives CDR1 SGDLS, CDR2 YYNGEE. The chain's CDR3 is CASSPLFGRGYNEQFF. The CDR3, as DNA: TGTGCCAGCAGCCCCCTGTTTGGCAGGGGCTACAATGAGCAGTTCTTC. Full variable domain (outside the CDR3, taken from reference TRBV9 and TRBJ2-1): DSGVTQTPKHLITATGQRVTLRCSPRSGDLSVYWYQQSLDQGLQFLIQYYNGEERAKGNILERFSAQQFPDLHSELNLSSLELGDSALYFCASSPLFGRGYNEQFFGPGTRLTVL.

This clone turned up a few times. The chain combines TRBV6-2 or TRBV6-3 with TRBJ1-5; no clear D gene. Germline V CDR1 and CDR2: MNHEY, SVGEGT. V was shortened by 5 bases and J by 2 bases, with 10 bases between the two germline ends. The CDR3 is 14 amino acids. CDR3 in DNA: TGTGCCAGCAGTCCATCGACACGCAATCAGCCCCAGCATTTT. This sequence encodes CASSPSTRNQPQHF.

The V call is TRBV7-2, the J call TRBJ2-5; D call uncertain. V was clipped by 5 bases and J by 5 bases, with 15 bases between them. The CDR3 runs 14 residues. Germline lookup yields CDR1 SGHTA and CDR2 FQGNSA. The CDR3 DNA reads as TGTGCCAGCAGCAGGGTTTGGGGTGAGGAGACCCAGTACTTC. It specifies CASSRVWGEETQYF. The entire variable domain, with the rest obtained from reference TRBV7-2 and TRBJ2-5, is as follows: GAGVSQSPSNKVTEKGKDVELRCDPISGHTALYWYRQSLGQGLEFLIYFQGNSAPDKSGLPSDRFSAERTGGSVSTLTIQRTQQEDSAVYLCASSRVWGEETQYFGPGTRLLVL.

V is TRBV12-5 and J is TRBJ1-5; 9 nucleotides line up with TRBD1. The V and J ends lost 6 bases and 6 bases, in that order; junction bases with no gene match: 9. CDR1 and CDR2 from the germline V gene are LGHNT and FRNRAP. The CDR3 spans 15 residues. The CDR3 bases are TGTGCTAGTGGCGTTGGGACAGGGTCCCCTCAGCCCCAGCATTTT. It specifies CASGVGTGSPQPQHF.